This T cell receptor (beta chain) was identified in a study of CD8+ T cells in alopecia areata. Study results and caveats: Affected lesional scalp, above all in alopecia totalis/universalis, was more clonal than normal scalp.

Reverse transcription of extracted RNA yielded cDNA, which provided the sequencing template. Clones were sequenced by immunoSEQ multiplex PCR, and TCRdb holds only the in-frame ones, with some missing. The table includes roughly 250,000 clones, about two thirds detected once. The V gene lost 5 bases and the J gene lost 0 bases, with 5 bases spanning the gap. Germline V CDR1 and CDR2: GTSNPN, SVGIG (reference sequence). The CDR3 is 11 residues long. To note about this clone: The antigen is undetermined.

The receptor was isolated from a human donor with alopecia areata. This chain joins TRBV30 and TRBJ2-7, with unresolved D. The specimen was CD4+ T cells sorted from blood, collected at week 0. CDR3 protein: CAWGVSYEQYF. The CDR3 nucleotides read TGTGCCTGGGGGGTCTCCTACGAGCAGTACTTC.